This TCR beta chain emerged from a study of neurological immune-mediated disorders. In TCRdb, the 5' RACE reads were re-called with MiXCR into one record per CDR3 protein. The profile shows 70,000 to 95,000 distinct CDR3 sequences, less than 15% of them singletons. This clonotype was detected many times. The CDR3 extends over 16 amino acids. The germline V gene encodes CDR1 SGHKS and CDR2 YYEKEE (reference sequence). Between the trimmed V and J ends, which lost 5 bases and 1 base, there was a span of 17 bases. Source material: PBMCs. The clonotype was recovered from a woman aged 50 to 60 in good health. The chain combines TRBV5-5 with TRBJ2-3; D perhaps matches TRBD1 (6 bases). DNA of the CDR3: TGTGCCAGCAGGGGACAAGGGGTTTTAGGCACAGATACGCAGTATTTT. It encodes CASRGQGVLGTDTQYF.